A selection of T cell receptor beta chains follows, all from one sample in a study of control samples from healthy donors and cancer patients. The data were produced by immunoSEQ multiplex PCR, yet TCRdb's version contains in-frame clones alone and is incomplete. The data show 80,000 to 100,000 clones, 80% to 90% seen once. The sample comprised blood. The origin of the receptors is a man between 25 and 39 years old in good health. Both conserved end residues are part of each CDR3. D genes are given only for firm matches. Size tells how often a clone was seen (once, few, many) or the class of an expanded clone, and some rows leave it out.

len: 13
abundance: NA
v_gene: TRBV5-1
d_gene: NA
j_gene: TRBJ1-4
CDR3aa: CASSFVGNEGLFF
CDR3nt: TGCGCCAGCAGCTTCGTCGGGAATGAGGGACTGTTTTTT

len: 17
abundance: once
v_gene: TRBV11-2
d_gene: TRBD1
j_gene: TRBJ2-2
CDR3aa: CASSLVHGTVNTGELFF
CDR3nt: TGTGCCAGCAGCTTAGTCCACGGGACAGTGAACACCGGGGAGCTGTTTTTT

len: 12
abundance: NA
v_gene: TRBV30
d_gene: NA
j_gene: TRBJ2-1
CDR3aa: CAWTYMGHEQFF
CDR3nt: TGTGCCTGGACCTATATGGGCCATGAGCAGTTCTTC

len: 15
abundance: NA
v_gene: TRBV12-5
d_gene: NA
j_gene: TRBJ1-5
CDR3aa: CASGLGDHHNQPQHF
CDR3nt: TGTGCTAGTGGTTTAGGAGACCACCATAATCAGCCCCAGCATTTT

len: 15
abundance: NA
v_gene: TRBV9
d_gene: NA
j_gene: TRBJ2-6
CDR3aa: CASSVGLSGANVLTF
CDR3nt: TGTGCCAGCAGCGTAGGACTCTCTGGGGCCAACGTCCTGACTTTC

len: 15
abundance: few
v_gene: TRBV27
d_gene: TRBD1
j_gene: TRBJ2-1
CDR3aa: CASSSNRGRGNEQFF
CDR3nt: TGTGCCAGCAGCTCAAACAGGGGGCGAGGAAATGAGCAGTTCTTC

len: 14
abundance: NA
v_gene: TRBV5-1
d_gene: NA
j_gene: TRBJ2-5
CDR3aa: CASSFGRGDETQYF
CDR3nt: TGCGCCAGCAGTTTCGGGAGAGGGGATGAGACCCAGTACTTC

len: 14
abundance: few
v_gene: TRBV19
d_gene: NA
j_gene: TRBJ1-5
CDR3aa: CASSNPGRYQPQHF
CDR3nt: TGTGCCAGTAGTAACCCCGGGAGGTATCAGCCCCAGCATTTT

len: 12
abundance: NA
v_gene: TRBV5-1
d_gene: NA
j_gene: TRBJ2-2
CDR3aa: CASRLNPGELFF
CDR3nt: TGCGCCAGCAGACTGAATCCGGGGGAGCTGTTTTTT

len: 13
abundance: few
v_gene: TRBV30
d_gene: TRBD2
j_gene: TRBJ2-3
CDR3aa: CACRLASTDTQYF
CDR3nt: TGTGCCTGCCGACTAGCTAGCACAGATACGCAGTATTTT

len: 15
abundance: NA
v_gene: TRBV6-5
d_gene: NA
j_gene: TRBJ2-2
CDR3aa: CASTPWAGASGELFF
CDR3nt: TGTGCCAGCACCCCTTGGGCGGGGGCCTCGGGGGAGCTGTTTTTT

len: 14
abundance: NA
v_gene: TRBV5-6
d_gene: TRBD2
j_gene: TRBJ2-7
CDR3aa: CASSFASGAYEQYF
CDR3nt: TGTGCCAGCAGCTTTGCTAGCGGAGCCTACGAGCAGTACTTC

len: 16
abundance: NA
v_gene: TRBV24-1
d_gene: TRBD2
j_gene: TRBJ2-7
CDR3aa: CATSDPTSGNSYEQYF
CDR3nt: TGTGCCACCAGTGACCCGACTAGCGGGAACTCCTACGAGCAGTACTTC

len: 12
abundance: NA
v_gene: TRBV19
d_gene: TRBD2
j_gene: TRBJ2-7
CDR3aa: CASLAGGGEQYF
CDR3nt: TGTGCCAGTCTCGCGGGAGGGGGGGAGCAGTACTTC

len: 14
abundance: NA
v_gene: TRBV5-4
d_gene: NA
j_gene: TRBJ2-1
CDR3aa: CASSFSGAYNEQFF
CDR3nt: TGTGCCAGCAGCTTCTCGGGGGCCTACAATGAGCAGTTCTTC

len: 15
abundance: once
v_gene: TRBV9
d_gene: TRBD2
j_gene: TRBJ2-1
CDR3aa: CASSTRLAGVNEQFF
CDR3nt: TGTGCCAGCAGCACGAGACTAGCGGGAGTAAATGAGCAGTTCTTC

len: 14
abundance: NA
v_gene: TRBV18
d_gene: NA
j_gene: TRBJ1-2
CDR3aa: CASSPFRRDDGYTF
CDR3nt: TGTGCCAGCTCACCGTTTCGCAGGGACGATGGCTACACCTTC

len: 14
abundance: NA
v_gene: TRBV27
d_gene: NA
j_gene: TRBJ2-3
CDR3aa: CASSSLGLPDTQYF
CDR3nt: TGTGCCAGCAGTTCTCTAGGACTTCCAGATACGCAGTATTTT

len: 16
abundance: NA
v_gene: TRBV7-7
d_gene: TRBD1
j_gene: TRBJ1-3
CDR3aa: CASSQRTGRSGNTIYF
CDR3nt: TGTGCCAGCAGCCAGAGGACAGGGAGGTCTGGAAACACCATATATTTT

len: 19
abundance: NA
v_gene: TRBV21-1
d_gene: NA
j_gene: TRBJ2-3
CDR3aa: CASSEWERGTGVNTDTQYF
CDR3nt: TGTGCCAGCAGCGAATGGGAAAGGGGGACAGGGGTTAACACAGATACGCAGTATTTT

len: 14
abundance: few
v_gene: TRBV28
d_gene: NA
j_gene: TRBJ1-5
CDR3aa: CASSLTEINQPQHF
CDR3nt: TGTGCCAGCAGTTTAACGGAAATCAATCAGCCCCAGCATTTT

len: 16
abundance: NA
v_gene: TRBV24-1
d_gene: NA
j_gene: TRBJ2-1
CDR3aa: CATSDFRSLSYNEQFF
CDR3nt: TGTGCCACCAGTGATTTTCGTTCTCTTTCCTACAATGAGCAGTTCTTC

len: 15
abundance: NA
v_gene: TRBV19
d_gene: NA
j_gene: TRBJ1-1
CDR3aa: CASSPIQGIRTEAFF
CDR3nt: TGTGCCAGTAGCCCTATACAGGGAATTCGCACTGAAGCTTTCTTT

len: 18
abundance: NA
v_gene: TRBV5-4
d_gene: TRBD2
j_gene: TRBJ2-3
CDR3aa: CASSLTRLAGTSTDTQYF
CDR3nt: TGTGCCAGCAGCTTGACGAGACTAGCGGGGACTAGCACAGATACGCAGTATTTT

len: 18
abundance: NA
v_gene: TRBV7-3
d_gene: TRBD2
j_gene: TRBJ2-3
CDR3aa: CASSVGLAGVTSTDTQYF
CDR3nt: TGTGCCAGCAGCGTGGGACTAGCGGGAGTAACTAGCACAGATACGCAGTATTTT

len: 16
abundance: NA
v_gene: TRBV11-2
d_gene: NA
j_gene: TRBJ2-7
CDR3aa: CASSLGYGGDSYEQYF
CDR3nt: TGTGCCAGCAGCTTAGGGTACGGGGGAGACAGCTACGAGCAGTACTTC